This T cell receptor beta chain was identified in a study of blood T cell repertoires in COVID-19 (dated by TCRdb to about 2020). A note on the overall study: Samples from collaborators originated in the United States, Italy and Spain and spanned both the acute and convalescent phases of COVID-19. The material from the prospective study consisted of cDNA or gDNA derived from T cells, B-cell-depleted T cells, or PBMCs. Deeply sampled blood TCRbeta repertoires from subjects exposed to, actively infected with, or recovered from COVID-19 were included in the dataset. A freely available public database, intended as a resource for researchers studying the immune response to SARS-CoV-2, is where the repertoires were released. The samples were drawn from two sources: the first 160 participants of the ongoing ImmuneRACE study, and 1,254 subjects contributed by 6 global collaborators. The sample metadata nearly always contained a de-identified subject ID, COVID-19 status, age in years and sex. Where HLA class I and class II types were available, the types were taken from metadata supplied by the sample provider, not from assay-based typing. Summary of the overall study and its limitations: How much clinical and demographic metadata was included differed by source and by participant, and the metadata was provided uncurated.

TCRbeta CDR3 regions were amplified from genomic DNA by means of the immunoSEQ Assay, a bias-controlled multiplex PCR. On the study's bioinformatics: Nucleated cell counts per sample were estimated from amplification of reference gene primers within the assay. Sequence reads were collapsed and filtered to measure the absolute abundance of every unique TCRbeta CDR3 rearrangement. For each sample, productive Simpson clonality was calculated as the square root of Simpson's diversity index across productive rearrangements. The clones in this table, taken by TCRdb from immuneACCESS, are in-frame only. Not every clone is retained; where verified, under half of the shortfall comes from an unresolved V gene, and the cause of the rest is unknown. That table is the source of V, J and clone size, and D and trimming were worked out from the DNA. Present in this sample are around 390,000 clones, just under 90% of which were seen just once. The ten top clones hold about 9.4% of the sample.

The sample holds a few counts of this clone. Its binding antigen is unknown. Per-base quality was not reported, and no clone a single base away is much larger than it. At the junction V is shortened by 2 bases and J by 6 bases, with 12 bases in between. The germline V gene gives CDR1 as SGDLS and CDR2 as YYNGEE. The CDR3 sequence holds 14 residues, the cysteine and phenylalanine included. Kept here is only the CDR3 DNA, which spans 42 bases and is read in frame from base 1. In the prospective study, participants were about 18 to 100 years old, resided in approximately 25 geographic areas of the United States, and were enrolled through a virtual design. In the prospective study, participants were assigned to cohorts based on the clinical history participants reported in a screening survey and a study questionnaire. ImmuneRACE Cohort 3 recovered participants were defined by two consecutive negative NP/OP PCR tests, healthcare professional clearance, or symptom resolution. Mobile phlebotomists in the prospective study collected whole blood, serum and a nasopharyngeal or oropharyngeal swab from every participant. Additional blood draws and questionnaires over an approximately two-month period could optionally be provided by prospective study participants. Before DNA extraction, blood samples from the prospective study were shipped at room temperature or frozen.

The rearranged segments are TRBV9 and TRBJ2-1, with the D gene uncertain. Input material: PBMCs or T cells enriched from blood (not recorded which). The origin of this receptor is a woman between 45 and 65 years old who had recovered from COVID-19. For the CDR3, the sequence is CASSVGLVGNEQFF. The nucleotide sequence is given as TGTGCCAGCAGCGTCGGCCTAGTAGGCAATGAGCAGTTCTTC. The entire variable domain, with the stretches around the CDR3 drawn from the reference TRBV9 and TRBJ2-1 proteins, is DSGVTQTPKHLITATGQRVTLRCSPRSGDLSVYWYQQSLDQGLQFLIQYYNGEERAKGNILERFSAQQFPDLHSELNLSSLELGDSALYFCASSVGLVGNEQFFGPGTRLTVL.